The sequence of this T cell receptor (beta chain) was determined in a study of blood T cell repertoires in COVID-19. Study background: Samples representing acute and convalescent COVID-19 were sourced from the United States, Italy and Spain. In each case, the material was cDNA or gDNA derived from T cells, B-cell-depleted T cells, or PBMCs.

In the authors' workflow: Amplification from reference gene primers served as the basis for estimated nucleated cell counts. This table comes from immunoSEQ multiplex PCR, and its TCRdb copy is limited to in-frame clones, with some not included. The DNA gave D and trimming, while V, J and clone size come from that table. The table shows tens of thousands of clones, with around 79% occurring only once. This CDR3 has 12 amino acids. CDR1 SNHLY and CDR2 FYNNEI come from the germline V gene. V dropped 6 bases and J dropped 0 bases, with 3 bases sitting between them. Sequencing used peripheral blood. This receptor was identified in a man in his fifties or sixties with active or convalescent COVID-19. This chain joins TRBV2 and TRBJ1-5; no clear D gene. DNA for the CDR3: TGTGCCAGCAGGGCTAGCAATCAGCCCCAGCATTTT. As protein: CASRASNQPQHF.